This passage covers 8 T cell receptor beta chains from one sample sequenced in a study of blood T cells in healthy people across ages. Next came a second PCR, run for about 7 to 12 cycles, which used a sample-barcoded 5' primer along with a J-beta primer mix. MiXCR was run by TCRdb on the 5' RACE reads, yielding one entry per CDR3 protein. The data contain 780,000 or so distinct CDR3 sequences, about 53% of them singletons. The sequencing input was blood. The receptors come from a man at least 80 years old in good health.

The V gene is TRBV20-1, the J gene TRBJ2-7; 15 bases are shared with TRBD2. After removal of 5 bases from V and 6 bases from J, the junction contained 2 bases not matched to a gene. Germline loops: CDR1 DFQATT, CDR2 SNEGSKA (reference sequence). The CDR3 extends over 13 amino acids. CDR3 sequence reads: CSAWTSGRGEQYF. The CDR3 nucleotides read TGCAGTGCTTGGACTAGCGGGAGGGGCGAGCAGTACTTC.

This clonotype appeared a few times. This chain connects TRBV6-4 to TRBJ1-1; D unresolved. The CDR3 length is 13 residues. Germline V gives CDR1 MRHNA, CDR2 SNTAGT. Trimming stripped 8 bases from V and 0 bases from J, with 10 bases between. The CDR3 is CASSETLNTEAFF. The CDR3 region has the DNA TGTGCCAGCTCGGAGACACTGAACACTGAAGCTTTCTTT.

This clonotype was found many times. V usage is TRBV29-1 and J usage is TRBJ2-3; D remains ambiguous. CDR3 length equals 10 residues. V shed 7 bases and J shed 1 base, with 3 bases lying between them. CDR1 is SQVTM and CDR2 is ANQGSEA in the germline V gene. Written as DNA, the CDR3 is TGCAGCGCAGGCACAGATACGCAGTATTTT. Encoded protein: CSAGTDTQYF.

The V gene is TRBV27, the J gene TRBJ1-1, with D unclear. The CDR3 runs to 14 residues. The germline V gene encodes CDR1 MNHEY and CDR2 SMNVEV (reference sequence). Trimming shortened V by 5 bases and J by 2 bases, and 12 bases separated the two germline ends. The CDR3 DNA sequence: TGTGCCAGCAGTCCCGCGGCCCTTAACACTGAAGCTTTCTTT. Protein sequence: CASSPAALNTEAFF.

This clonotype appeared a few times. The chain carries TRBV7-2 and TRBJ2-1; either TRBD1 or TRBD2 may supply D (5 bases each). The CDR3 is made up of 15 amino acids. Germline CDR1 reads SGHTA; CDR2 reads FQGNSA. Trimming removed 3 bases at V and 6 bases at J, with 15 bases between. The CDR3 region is CASSFRDLIGNEQFF. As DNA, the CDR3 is TGTGCCAGCAGCTTCCGGGACCTCATCGGCAATGAGCAGTTCTTC. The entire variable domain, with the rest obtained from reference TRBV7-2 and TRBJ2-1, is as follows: GAGVSQSPSNKVTEKGKDVELRCDPISGHTALYWYRQSLGQGLEFLIYFQGNSAPDKSGLPSDRFSAERTGGSVSTLTIQRTQQEDSAVYLCASSFRDLIGNEQFFGPGTRLTVL.

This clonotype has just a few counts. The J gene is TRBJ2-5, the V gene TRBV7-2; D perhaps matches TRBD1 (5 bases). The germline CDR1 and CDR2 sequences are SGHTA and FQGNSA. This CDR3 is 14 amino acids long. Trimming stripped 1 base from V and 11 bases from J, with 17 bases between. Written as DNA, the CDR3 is TGTGCCAGCAGCTTAGGGGGCAGCGTGAATGAGCAGTACTTC. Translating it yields CASSLGGSVNEQYF.

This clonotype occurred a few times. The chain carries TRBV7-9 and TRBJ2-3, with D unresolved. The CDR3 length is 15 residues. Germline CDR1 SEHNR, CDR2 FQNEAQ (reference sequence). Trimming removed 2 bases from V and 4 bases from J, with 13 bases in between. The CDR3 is CASSLIPAGPDTQYF. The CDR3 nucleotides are TGTGCCAGCAGCTTAATCCCAGCTGGGCCAGATACGCAGTATTTT.

The CDR3 is CSVGGEQPQHF. The CDR3 DNA follows: TGCAGCGTTGGGGGGGAACAGCCCCAGCATTTT. The chain employs TRBV29-1 and TRBJ1-5, with D perhaps TRBD1 (5 bases). Trimming removed 4 bases from V and 7 bases from J, with 8 bases in between. This CDR3 has 11 residues. Germline V gene data show CDR1 as SQVTM and CDR2 as ANQGSEA.